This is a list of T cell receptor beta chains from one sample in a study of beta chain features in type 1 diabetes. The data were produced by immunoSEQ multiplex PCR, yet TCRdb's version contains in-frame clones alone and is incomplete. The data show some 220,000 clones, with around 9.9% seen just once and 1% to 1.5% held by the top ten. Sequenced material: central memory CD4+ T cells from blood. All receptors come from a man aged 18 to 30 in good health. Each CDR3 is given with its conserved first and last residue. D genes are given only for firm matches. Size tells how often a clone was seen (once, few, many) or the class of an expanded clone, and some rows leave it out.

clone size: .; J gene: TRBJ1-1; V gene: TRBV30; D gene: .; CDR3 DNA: TGTGCCTGGAGCCGACAGGAAAGAAACACTGAAGCTTTCTTT; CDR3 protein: CAWSRQERNTEAFF
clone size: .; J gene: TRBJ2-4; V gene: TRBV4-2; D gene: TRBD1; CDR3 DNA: TGTGCCAGCAGCCCTCGGACAGGGGAAGGCAAAAACATTCAGTACTTC; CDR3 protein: CASSPRTGEGKNIQYF
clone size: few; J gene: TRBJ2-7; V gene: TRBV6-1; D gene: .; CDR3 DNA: TGTGCCAGCACCCTAAGTGGGGGACTCTCCTACGAGCAGTACTTC; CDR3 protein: CASTLSGGLSYEQYF
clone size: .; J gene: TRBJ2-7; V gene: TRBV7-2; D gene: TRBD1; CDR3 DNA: TGTGCCAGCAGCCCTCCGCCCGGGACAGTCCTCTACGAGCAGTACTTC; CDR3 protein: CASSPPPGTVLYEQYF
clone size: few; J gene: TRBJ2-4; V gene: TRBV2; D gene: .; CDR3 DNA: TGTGCCAGCACGAGGGAGCGTGAAAACATTCAGTACTTC; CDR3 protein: CASTRERENIQYF
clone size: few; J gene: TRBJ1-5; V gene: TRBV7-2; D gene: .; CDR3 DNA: TGTGCCAGCAGCTCCCTGGGAGGCAATCAGCCCCAGCATTTT; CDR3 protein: CASSSLGGNQPQHF
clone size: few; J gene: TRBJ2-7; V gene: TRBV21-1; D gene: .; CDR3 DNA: TGTGCCAGCAGCAAAGAACTGACAGGGTACGAGCAGTACTTC; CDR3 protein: CASSKELTGYEQYF
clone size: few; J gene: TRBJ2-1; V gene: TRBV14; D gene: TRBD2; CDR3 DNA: TGTGCCAGCAGCCAAGATTGGCTAGCGGGAGCCGAGCAGTTCTTC; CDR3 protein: CASSQDWLAGAEQFF
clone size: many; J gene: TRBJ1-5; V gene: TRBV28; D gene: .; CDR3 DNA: TGTGCCAGCAGTTTGGTTTCAGGTTATCAGCCCCAGCATTTT; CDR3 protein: CASSLVSGYQPQHF
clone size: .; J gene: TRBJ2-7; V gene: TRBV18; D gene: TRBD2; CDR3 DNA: TGTGCCAGCTCACCACTAGCGGGAGACGAGCAGTACTTC; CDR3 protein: CASSPLAGDEQYF
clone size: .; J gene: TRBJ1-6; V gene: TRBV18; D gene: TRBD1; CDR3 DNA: TGTGCCAGCTCACCGACAGGGTCACCGGCTTCACCCCTCCACTTT; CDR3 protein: CASSPTGSPASPLHF
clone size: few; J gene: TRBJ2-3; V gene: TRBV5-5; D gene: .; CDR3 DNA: TGTGCCAGCAGCCCCGGAGGCAGGGGGGATTACGATACGCAGTATTTT; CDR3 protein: CASSPGGRGDYDTQYF
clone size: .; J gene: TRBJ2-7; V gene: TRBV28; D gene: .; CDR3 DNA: TGTGCCAGCAGCCCTCGTGGTTTGGCTTCCTACGAGCAGTACTTC; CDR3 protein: CASSPRGLASYEQYF
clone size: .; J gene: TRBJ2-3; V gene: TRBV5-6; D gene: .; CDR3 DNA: TGTGCCAGCAGCTCCCAGGGCCGGGGAGATACGCAGTATTTT; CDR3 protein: CASSSQGRGDTQYF
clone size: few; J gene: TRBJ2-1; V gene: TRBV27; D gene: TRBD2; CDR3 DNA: TGTGCCAGCAGTTTTAGCGGGACCGCCTACAATGAGCAGTTCTTC; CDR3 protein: CASSFSGTAYNEQFF
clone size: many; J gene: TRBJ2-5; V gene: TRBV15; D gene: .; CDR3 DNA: TGTGCCACCAGCCTCCGGGAGCGTGGGACCCAGTACTTC; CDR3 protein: CATSLRERGTQYF
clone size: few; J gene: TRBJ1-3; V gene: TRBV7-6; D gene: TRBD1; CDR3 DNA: TGTGCCAGCAGCTTAAGCCCAACAGGGGAAGTCGAAAACACCATATATTTT; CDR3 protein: CASSLSPTGEVENTIYF
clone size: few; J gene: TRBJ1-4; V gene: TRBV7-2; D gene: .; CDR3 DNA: TGTGCCAGCAGCTTATTGGGGACGGCTCCTCCACTGTTTTTT; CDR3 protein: CASSLLGTAPPLFF
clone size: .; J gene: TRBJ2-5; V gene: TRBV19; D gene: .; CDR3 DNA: TGTGCCAGTAGTATCTCAGGACGTGAGACCCAGTACTTC; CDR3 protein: CASSISGRETQYF
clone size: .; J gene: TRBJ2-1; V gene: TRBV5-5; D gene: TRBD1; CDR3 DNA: TGTGCCAGCAGTACTATTCCGGACAGGGTTAACCATGAGCAGTTCTTC; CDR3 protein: CASSTIPDRVNHEQFF
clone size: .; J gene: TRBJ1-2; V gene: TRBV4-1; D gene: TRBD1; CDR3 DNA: TGCGCCAGCAGCCAAGTCGGGACAGGCCAAACCTTCGGCTACACCTTC; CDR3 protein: CASSQVGTGQTFGYTF
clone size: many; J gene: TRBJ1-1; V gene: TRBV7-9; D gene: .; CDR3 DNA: TGTGCCAGCAGCCCAAACGGAGCGAACACTGAAGCTTTCTTT; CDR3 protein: CASSPNGANTEAFF